A selection of T cell receptor beta chains follows, all from one sample in a study of blood T cell repertoires in COVID-19. TCRdb's table, derived via immunoSEQ multiplex PCR, lists solely in-frame clones and lacks some. This sample yields around 280,000 clones, of which roughly 89% are seen a single time; under 7% belongs to the top ten. Material for sequencing was PBMCs or T cells enriched from blood (not recorded which). The receptors derive from a woman in her thirties or forties who had recovered from COVID-19. Both conserved end residues are part of each CDR3. A D gene is named only where the DNA matches it firmly. Clone size is stated in some rows and not others, as once, few, many or a class when expanded.

- | TRBJ2-5 | - | TRBV7-2 | TGTGCCAGCAGCTTAGCGCTCGGTCTTCTTCAAGAGACCCAGTACTTC | CASSLALGLLQETQYF
- | TRBJ2-1 | once | TRBV7-2 | TGTGCCAGCAGACCTGACCCGGAGTCCCTCCCTTACAATGAGCAGTTCTTC | CASRPDPESLPYNEQFF
TRBD1 | TRBJ1-4 | many | TRBV5-4 | TGTGCCAGCAGCCACCCCGGGACAGAAGCGAACAAACTGTTTTTT | CASSHPGTEANKLFF
TRBD1 | TRBJ1-5 | - | TRBV18 | TGTGCCAGCTCACCACCGGGACAGGGTAATCAGCCCCAGCATTTT | CASSPPGQGNQPQHF
- | TRBJ1-3 | - | TRBV7-8 | TGTGCCAGCAGCTTAGTATTAGACACCATATATTTT | CASSLVLDTIYF
- | TRBJ2-2 | - | TRBV2 | TGTGCCAGCACCAGGGACGGGGAGCTGTTTTTT | CASTRDGELFF
- | TRBJ2-5 | - | TRBV28 | TGTGCCAGCAGTGTCCCCCGGGACACTTTTCTCCAAGAGACCCAGTACTTC | CASSVPRDTFLQETQYF
- | TRBJ1-2 | few | TRBV29-1 | TGCAGCGTTGGTGGGGCGCGTGGCTACACCTTC | CSVGGARGYTF
- | TRBJ2-7 | - | TRBV11-2 | TGTGCCAGCAGCTTGGACAGTTCTAGAAAAGGCGAGCAGTACTTC | CASSLDSSRKGEQYF
- | TRBJ1-5 | - | TRBV7-2 | TGTGCCAGCAGCTTAGGGAGGACCGCCAATCAGCCCCAGCATTTT | CASSLGRTANQPQHF
TRBD2 | TRBJ2-7 | - | TRBV6-6 | TGTGCCAGCGCGACTAGCGCTGGGGGCGAGCAGTACTTC | CASATSAGGEQYF
- | TRBJ2-3 | - | TRBV7-2 | TGTGCCAGCAGCTTAAGACTAGACCGGGATACGCAGTATTTT | CASSLRLDRDTQYF
TRBD2 | TRBJ2-1 | - | TRBV11-2 | TGTGCCAGCAGCTTACGCGGGAGGAGCAGATCTACCTACAATGAGCAGTTCTTC | CASSLRGRSRSTYNEQFF
TRBD2 | TRBJ2-7 | once | TRBV5-6 | TGTGCCAGCAGCCCTGGGAGGGGCTCGGAGCAGTACTTC | CASSPGRGSEQYF
TRBD1 | TRBJ1-1 | - | TRBV6-5 | TGTGCCAGCAGTTACGGGGCAGGGGGTCTGAACACTGAAGCTTTCTTT | CASSYGAGGLNTEAFF
- | TRBJ1-1 | few | TRBV2 | TGTGCCAGCAGTAAAGAGGACAGTTACACTGAAGCTTTCTTT | CASSKEDSYTEAFF
TRBD1 | TRBJ1-2 | - | TRBV19 | TGTGCCAGTAGTTCTGACCGGGACAGGAATGGCTACACCTTC | CASSSDRDRNGYTF
- | TRBJ2-7 | - | TRBV27 | TGTGCCAGCAGTCCCCGGACAGTCCTTCCCTACGAGCAGTACTTC | CASSPRTVLPYEQYF
TRBD1 | TRBJ2-5 | once | TRBV5-5 | TGTGCCAGCAGCAATGCGGTCCGGACAGGGGAATTTGAGACCCAGTACTTC | CASSNAVRTGEFETQYF
TRBD1 | TRBJ1-5 | - | TRBV24-1 | TGTGCCACCAGTGATCCCGGAGGAGGGGGCGGAGGGAATTTTGATCAGCCCCAGCATTTT | CATSDPGGGGGGNFDQPQHF
- | TRBJ1-4 | - | TRBV11-2 | TGTGCCAGCAGCTTAGAGGGTGACTGGGTCGCAACTAATGAAAAACTGTTTTTT | CASSLEGDWVATNEKLFF
TRBD2 | TRBJ2-7 | - | TRBV12-3/TRBV12-4 | TGTGCCAGCTCACCAGCGGGAGTGGGGGAGCAGTACTTC | CASSPAGVGEQYF
- | TRBJ1-5 | - | TRBV28 | TGTGCCAGCAGTTTGGGGGAGGGATTGATGGGAAATCAGCCCCAGCATTTT | CASSLGEGLMGNQPQHF
TRBD1 | TRBJ1-2 | - | TRBV5-4 | TGTGCCAGCAGCTTTGGACAGGGGGCCTATGGCTACACCTTC | CASSFGQGAYGYTF
- | TRBJ1-1 | - | TRBV28 | TGTGCCAGCAAGCCGCCTTGGGGGGTGAACACTGAAGCTTTCTTT | CASKPPWGVNTEAFF
TRBD1 | TRBJ1-1 | few | TRBV4-3 | TGCGCCAGCAGCCAAGGGGCAAGGGGGCGGAACACTGAAGCTTTCTTT | CASSQGARGRNTEAFF
TRBD2 | TRBJ2-7 | - | TRBV29-1 | TGCAGCGTTACCGCGGGAGACGTCTACGAGCAGTACTTC | CSVTAGDVYEQYF
- | TRBJ2-7 | - | TRBV28 | TGTGCCAGCAGTTCTCCCTCCGGGAGCGGACGGGGCTACGAGCAGTACTTC | CASSSPSGSGRGYEQYF